This T cell receptor (beta chain) was retrieved from a study of identical twins. Whole-study findings and limits: There was an excess of low generation probability in the out-of-frame alpha sequences that twins shared.

Each donor (without exception) was a healthy Caucasian. TCRdb re-called the 5' RACE reads with MiXCR, one entry per CDR3 protein. The repertoire holds 100,000 to 110,000 distinct CDR3 sequences, with roughly 6% as singletons. Concerning this clonotype: Antigen unknown.

CDR1 is LNHDA and CDR2 is SQIVND in the germline V gene (reference sequence). The V segment lost 8 bases and the J segment 8 bases; nucleotides outside the gene matches: 4. The CDR3 is 14 residues long. This chain links TRBV19 with TRBJ2-1; 15 positions match TRBD2. The sequence came from a woman aged 50 to 65 in good health. Sequencing was performed on memory T cells sorted from blood. CDR3 sequence: CASRRTSGRDEQFF. CDR3 bases: TGTGCCAGTCGTAGGACTAGCGGGAGGGATGAGCAGTTCTTC.